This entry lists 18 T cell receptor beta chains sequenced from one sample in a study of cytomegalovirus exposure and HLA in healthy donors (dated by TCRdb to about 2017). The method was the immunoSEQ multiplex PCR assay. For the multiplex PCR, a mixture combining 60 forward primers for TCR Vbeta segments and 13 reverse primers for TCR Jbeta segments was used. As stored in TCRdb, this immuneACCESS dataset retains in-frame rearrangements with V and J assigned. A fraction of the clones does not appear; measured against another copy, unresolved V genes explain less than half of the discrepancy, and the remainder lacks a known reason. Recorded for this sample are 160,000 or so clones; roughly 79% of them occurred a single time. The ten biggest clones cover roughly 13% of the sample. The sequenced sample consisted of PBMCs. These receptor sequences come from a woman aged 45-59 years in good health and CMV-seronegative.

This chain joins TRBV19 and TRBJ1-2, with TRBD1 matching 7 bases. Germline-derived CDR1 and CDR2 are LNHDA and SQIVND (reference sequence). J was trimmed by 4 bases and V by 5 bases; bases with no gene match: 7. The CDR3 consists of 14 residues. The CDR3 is CASSQSWDSYGYTF. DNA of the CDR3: TGTGCCAGTAGTCAATCTTGGGACAGCTATGGCTACACCTTC.

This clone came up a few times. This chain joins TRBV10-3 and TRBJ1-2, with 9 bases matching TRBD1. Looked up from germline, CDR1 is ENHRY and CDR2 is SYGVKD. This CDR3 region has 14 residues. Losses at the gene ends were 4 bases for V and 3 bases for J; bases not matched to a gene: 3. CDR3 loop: CAISGTGEDYGYTF. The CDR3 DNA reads TGTGCCATCAGTGGGACAGGGGAGGACTATGGCTACACCTTC.

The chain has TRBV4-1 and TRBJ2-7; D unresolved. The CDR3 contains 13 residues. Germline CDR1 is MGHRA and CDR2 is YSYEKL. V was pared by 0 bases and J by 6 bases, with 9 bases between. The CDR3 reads CASSQDARVEQYF. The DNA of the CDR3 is TGCGCCAGCAGCCAAGACGCCCGGGTCGAGCAGTACTTC.

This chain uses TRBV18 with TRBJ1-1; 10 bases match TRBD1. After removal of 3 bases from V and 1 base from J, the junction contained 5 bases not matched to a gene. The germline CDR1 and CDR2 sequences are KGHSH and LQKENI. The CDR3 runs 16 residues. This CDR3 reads CASSPPGQGTNTEAFF. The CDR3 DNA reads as TGTGCCAGCTCACCTCCGGGACAGGGGACGAACACTGAAGCTTTCTTT.

The CDR3: CASSPRQGGRNTEAFF. The CDR3 DNA reads TGTGCCAGTAGTCCCCGACAGGGCGGCAGGAACACTGAAGCTTTCTTT. The V call is TRBV19, the J call TRBJ1-1, with 7 bases fitting TRBD1. V was clipped by 5 bases and J by 1 base; unmatched bases: 10. The length of the CDR3 is 16 residues. Germline CDR1 reads LNHDA; CDR2 reads SQIVND (reference sequence).

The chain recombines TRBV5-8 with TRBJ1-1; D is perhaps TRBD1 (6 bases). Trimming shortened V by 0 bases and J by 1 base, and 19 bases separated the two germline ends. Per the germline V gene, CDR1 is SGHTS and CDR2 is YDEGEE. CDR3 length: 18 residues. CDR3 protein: CASSLAFNRARENTEAFF. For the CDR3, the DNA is TGTGCCAGCAGCTTGGCATTCAACAGGGCTAGAGAGAACACTGAAGCTTTCTTT. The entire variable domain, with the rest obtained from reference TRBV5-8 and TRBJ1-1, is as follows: EAGVTQSPTHLIKTRGQQATLRCSPISGHTSVYWYQQALGLGLQFLLWYDEGEERNRGNFPPRFSGRQFPNYSSELNVNALELEDSALYLCASSLAFNRARENTEAFFGQGTRLTVV.

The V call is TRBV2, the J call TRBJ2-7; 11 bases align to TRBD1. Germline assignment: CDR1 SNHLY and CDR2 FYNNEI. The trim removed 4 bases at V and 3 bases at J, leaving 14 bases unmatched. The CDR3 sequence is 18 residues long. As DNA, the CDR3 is TGTGCCAGCAGTGCGCCAGATAACCGGGACAGGGGGATCTACGAGCAGTACTTC. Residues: CASSAPDNRDRGIYEQYF.

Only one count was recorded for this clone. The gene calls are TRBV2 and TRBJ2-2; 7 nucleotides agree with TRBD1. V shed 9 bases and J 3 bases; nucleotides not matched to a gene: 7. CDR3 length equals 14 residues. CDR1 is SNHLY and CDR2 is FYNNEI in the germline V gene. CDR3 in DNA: TGTGCCAGTACAAGGGGGCGCGACACCGGGGAGCTGTTTTTT. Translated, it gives CASTRGRDTGELFF.

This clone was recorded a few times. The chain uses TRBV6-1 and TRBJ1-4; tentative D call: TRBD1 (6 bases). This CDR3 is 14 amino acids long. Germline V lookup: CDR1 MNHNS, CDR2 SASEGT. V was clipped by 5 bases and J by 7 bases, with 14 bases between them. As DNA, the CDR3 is TGTGCCAGCAGTTCCGGGACACTACCTGAAAAACTGTTTTTT. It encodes CASSSGTLPEKLFF.

CDR3 amino acids: CASSFGRGPNEQFF. In DNA, the CDR3 is TGTGCCAGCAGCTTTGGCAGGGGCCCCAATGAGCAGTTCTTC. The genes are TRBV5-8 and TRBJ2-1, with a tentative D call TRBD1 (6 bases). Trimming left V 2 bases short and J 6 bases short, with 12 bases between. The CDR3 runs 14 residues. From germline, CDR1 is SGHTS and CDR2 YDEGEE.

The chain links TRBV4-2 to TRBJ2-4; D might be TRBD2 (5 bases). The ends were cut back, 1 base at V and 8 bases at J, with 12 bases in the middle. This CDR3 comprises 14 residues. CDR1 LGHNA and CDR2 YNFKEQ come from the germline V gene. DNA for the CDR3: TGTGCCAGCAGCCAAGGGTCGGAGGCGGACATTCAGTACTTC. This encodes CASSQGSEADIQYF.

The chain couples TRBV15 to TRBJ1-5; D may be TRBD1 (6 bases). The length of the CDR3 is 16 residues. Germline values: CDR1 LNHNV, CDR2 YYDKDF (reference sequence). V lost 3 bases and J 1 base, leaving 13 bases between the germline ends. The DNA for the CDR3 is TGTGCCACCAGCAGGGGTACAGGGTCCAGCAATCAGCCCCAGCATTTT. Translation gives CATSRGTGSSNQPQHF. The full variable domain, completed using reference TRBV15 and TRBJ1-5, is DAMVIQNPRYQVTQFGKPVTLSCSQTLNHNVMYWYQQKSSQAPKLLFHYYDKDFNNEADTPDNFQSRRPNTSFCFLDIRSPGLGDTAMYLCATSRGTGSSNQPQHFGDGTRLSIL.

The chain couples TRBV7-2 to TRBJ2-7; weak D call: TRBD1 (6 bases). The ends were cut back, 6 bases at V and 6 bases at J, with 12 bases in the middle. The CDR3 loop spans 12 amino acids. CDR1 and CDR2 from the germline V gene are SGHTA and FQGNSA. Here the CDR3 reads CASRSDRGEQYF. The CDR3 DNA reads TGTGCCAGCAGATCGGACAGAGGCGAGCAGTACTTC.

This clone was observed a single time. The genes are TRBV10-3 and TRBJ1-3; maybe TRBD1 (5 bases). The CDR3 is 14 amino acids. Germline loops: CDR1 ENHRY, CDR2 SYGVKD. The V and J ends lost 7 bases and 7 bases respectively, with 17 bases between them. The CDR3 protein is CAINRGDGRNTIYF. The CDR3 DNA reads TGTGCCATCAACCGGGGGGACGGGAGGAACACCATATATTTT.

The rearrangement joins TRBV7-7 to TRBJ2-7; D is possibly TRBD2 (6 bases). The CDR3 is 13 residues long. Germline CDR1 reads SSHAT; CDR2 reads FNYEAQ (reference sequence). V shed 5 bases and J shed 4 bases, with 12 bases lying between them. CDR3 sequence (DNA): TGTGCCAGCAGCGTCCGACTAGAATACGAGCAGTACTTC. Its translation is CASSVRLEYEQYF.

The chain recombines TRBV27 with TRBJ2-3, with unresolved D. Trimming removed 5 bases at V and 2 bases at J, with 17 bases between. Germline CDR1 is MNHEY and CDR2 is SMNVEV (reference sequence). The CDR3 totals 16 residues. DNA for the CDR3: TGTGCCAGCAGTCAACCGGGTCTCCTTTACACAGATACGCAGTATTTT. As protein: CASSQPGLLYTDTQYF.

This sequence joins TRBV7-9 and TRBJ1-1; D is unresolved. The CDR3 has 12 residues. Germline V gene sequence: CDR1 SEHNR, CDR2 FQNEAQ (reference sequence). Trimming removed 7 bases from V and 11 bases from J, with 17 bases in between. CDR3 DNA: TGTGCCAGCAACGATAACAGTTCTCCGGCTTTCTTT. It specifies CASNDNSSPAFF.

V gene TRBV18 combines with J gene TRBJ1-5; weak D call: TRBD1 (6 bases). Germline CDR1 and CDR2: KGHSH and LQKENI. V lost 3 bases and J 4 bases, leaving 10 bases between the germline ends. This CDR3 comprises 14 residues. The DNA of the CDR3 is TGTGCCAGCTCACCGGGTAGGGGGAATCAGCCCCAGCATTTT. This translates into CASSPGRGNQPQHF.